The clone carrying this TCR beta chain was observed once. These data come from a study of cytomegalovirus exposure and HLA in healthy donors. The CDR3 sequence is 12 residues long. PCR amplification relied on 60 Vbeta primers (plus 13 Jbeta primers). Libraries were prepared by immunoSEQ multiplex PCR; TCRdb keeps only in-frame clonotypes and omits some of them. The repertoire has around 170,000 clones, 81% of them found once; the top ten carry 1.3%. The sequenced sample consisted of PBMCs. V gene TRBV21-1 combines with J gene TRBJ1-2. TRBV21-1 is recorded as a pseudogene. This sequence was found in a man in his fifties or sixties in good health and CMV-seropositive. The CDR3 DNA follows: TGTGCCAGCACCACCCCCCTACGTGGCTACACCTTC. Protein sequence: CASTTPLRGYTF.